These 15 T cell receptor beta chains share one sample of origin, sequenced in a study of blood T cell repertoires in COVID-19. The repertoire was sequenced with immunoSEQ multiplex PCR; TCRdb's copy has only in-frame clones and lacks some. The table has 250,000 to 300,000 clones, 75% to 90% seen once. What was sequenced was peripheral blood. The receptor source for this set is a woman between 65 and 79 years old with COVID-19, enrolled during active disease.

Regarding this clone: An end of the junction does not agree with germline; a read error may underlie this. The rearrangement links TRBV2 to TRBJ2-7; tentative D call: TRBD2 (6 bases). Germline CDR1 is SNHLY and CDR2 is FYNNEI. This CDR3 has 15 residues. The CDR3 region is CASSEGRDASSEQYF. The CDR3, as DNA: TGTGCCAGCAGTGAAGGGAGGGATGCGTCCTCCGAGCAGTACTTC.

DNA for the CDR3: TGTGCCAGCAGCCGAAACAGGGGGAGAGAAGCTTTCTTT. This sequence encodes CASSRNRGREAFF. V gene TRBV13 combines with J gene TRBJ1-1, with 8 bases identical to TRBD1. V shed 5 bases and J 8 bases; nucleotides not matched to a gene: 7. This CDR3 is built from 13 residues. CDR1 and CDR2 from the germline V gene are PRHDT and FYEKMQ (reference sequence).

This clone was observed once. The chain carries TRBV30 and TRBJ2-3, with 10 bases aligning to TRBD2. V lost 2 bases to trimming and J lost 5 bases; unmatched junction nucleotides: 16. The CDR3 is 18 amino acids. Germline CDR1 and CDR2: GTSNPN and SVGIG (reference sequence). CDR3 region: CAWSWDTSGESVGDTQYF. Here the CDR3 DNA reads TGTGCCTGGAGTTGGGACACTAGCGGGGAAAGTGTTGGAGATACGCAGTATTTT.

This chain uses TRBV3-1 (or the pseudogene TRBV3-2) with TRBJ2-3; no reliable D call. The CDR3 runs 13 residues. The germline V and J ends were trimmed by 1 base and 6 bases, with 8 bases remaining between them. The germline V gene encodes CDR1 LGHDT and CDR2 YNNKEL (reference sequence). The CDR3 loop reads CASSQGTGDTQYF. The CDR3 nucleotides read TGTGCCAGCAGCCAAGGAACGGGTGATACGCAGTATTTT.

This clone came up many times. The gene calls are TRBV5-4 and TRBJ1-2; no clear D. CDR1 and CDR2 (germline): SGHNT, YYREEE (reference sequence). Trimming took off 0 bases at V and 2 bases at J, with 5 bases between the two ends. The length of the CDR3 is 13 residues. The chain's CDR3 is CASSLAQNYGYTF. In nucleotides, the CDR3 is TGTGCCAGCAGCTTGGCTCAGAACTATGGCTACACCTTC. The entire variable domain, with the rest obtained from reference TRBV5-4 and TRBJ1-2, is as follows: ETGVTQSPTHLIKTRGQQVTLRCSSQSGHNTVSWYQQALGQGPQFIFQYYREEENGRGNFPPRFSGLQFPNYSSELNVNALELDDSALYLCASSLAQNYGYTFGSGTRLTVV.

The chain is built from TRBV2 and TRBJ1-1, with TRBD1 as a possible D gene (6 bases). Germline V gives CDR1 SNHLY, CDR2 FYNNEI. The CDR3 loop spans 14 amino acids. V was shortened by 4 bases and J by 3 bases, with 12 bases between the two germline ends. The CDR3 region has the DNA TGTGCCAGCAGTGGGGCCACAGGGCACACTGAAGCTTTCTTT. It codes for CASSGATGHTEAFF.

The rearrangement joins TRBV3-1 (or the pseudogene TRBV3-2) to TRBJ2-7; 8 nucleotides agree with TRBD2. Germline V lookup: CDR1 LGHDT, CDR2 YNNKEL (reference sequence). This CDR3 contains 16 residues. Trimming cost V 6 bases and J 7 bases; bases outside gene matches: 17. As DNA, the CDR3 is TGTGCCAGCAGTCAAAGGGTTACGGGGGGGCCTGAAGAGCAGTACTTC. It translates to CASSQRVTGGPEEQYF.

J is TRBJ1-2 and V is TRBV6-5, with D tentatively TRBD1 (5 bases). V lost 6 bases and J lost 8, with 16 bases in between. The CDR3 extends over 13 amino acids. Per the germline V gene, CDR1 is MNHEY and CDR2 is SVGAGI. Here the CDR3 DNA reads TGTGCCAGCAGCCCCCAGCAGGGCTGGGGCTACACCTTC. This sequence encodes CASSPQQGWGYTF.

CDR3 loop: CASSSRRGGEQYF. CDR3 sequence (DNA): TGTGCCAGCAGCTCAAGACGGGGGGGCGAGCAGTACTTC. The chain recombines TRBV7-2 with TRBJ2-7; 8 nucleotides align to TRBD2. This CDR3 is built from 13 residues. CDR1 and CDR2 from the germline V gene are SGHTA and FQGNSA. Trimming cost V 4 bases and J 6 bases; bases outside gene matches: 5.

With regard to this clone: The CDR3 does not end in the conserved phenylalanine or tryptophan, so this is likely a read error. The limits of the CDR3 on the DNA are not certain, so only TCRdb's listed CDR3 is given. The chain recombines TRBV6-5 with TRBJ1-1; the table's D call, TRBD1, has no DNA check behind it. The germline V gene has CDR1 MNHEY and CDR2 SVGAGI. The CDR3 numbers 13 amino acids, ends counted. The CDR3: CASSPPSDRPLWI.

V and J are TRBV6-5 and TRBJ2-3; TRBD1 is a possible D gene (7 bases). V was pared by 7 bases and J by 0 bases, with 14 bases between. CDR3 length: 15 residues. Germline CDR1 and CDR2: MNHEY and SVGAGI. The CDR3 DNA reads TGTGCCAGCACATCCCAGGGGGGAAGCACAGATACGCAGTATTTT. As protein: CASTSQGGSTDTQYF.

This clone was seen a handful of times. In DNA, the CDR3 is TGTGCCTCGAGGGAGGAGGGCACCTATAATTCACCCCTCCACTTT. Its translation: CASREEGTYNSPLHF. This chain uses TRBV2 with TRBJ1-6; D gene uncertain. The CDR3 has 15 residues. Trimming took off 11 bases at V and 2 bases at J, with 16 bases between the two ends. Germline V gene lookup returns CDR1 SNHLY and CDR2 FYNNEI.

The V call is TRBV18, the J call TRBJ1-3; the match to TRBD1 covers 9 bases. The CDR3 loop spans 15 amino acids. Germline-derived CDR1 and CDR2 are KGHSH and LQKENI. Germline trimming cut 6 bases from V and 2 bases from J; bases unmatched to any gene: 5. CDR3 loop: CASSHDRGAGNTIYF. DNA for the CDR3: TGTGCCAGCTCGCACGACAGGGGGGCTGGAAACACCATATATTTT. Filled out from reference TRBV18 and TRBJ1-3, the complete variable domain reads NAGVMQNPRHLVRRRGQEARLRCSPMKGHSHVYWYRQLPEEGLKFMVYLQKENIIDESGMPKERFSAEFPKEGPSILRIQQVVRGDSAAYFCASSHDRGAGNTIYFGEGSWLTVV.

The chain joins TRBV12-5 to TRBJ1-6, with TRBD1 matching over 8 bases. The V gene's germline CDR1 is LGHNT and CDR2 FRNRAP. This CDR3 has 15 residues. With V trimmed by 1 base and J by 9 bases, 5 bases remained unmatched. CDR3 sequence reads: CASGLARDRISPLHF. The CDR3 bases are TGTGCTAGTGGTTTGGCCCGGGACAGGATTTCACCCCTCCACTTT.

The DNA of the CDR3 is TGTGCCAGCAGTTCTAGCTCTGAAGCTTTCTTT. As protein: CASSSSSEAFF. V is TRBV28 and J is TRBJ1-1, with D unresolved. This CDR3 comprises 11 residues. Trimming pared 4 bases from V and 6 bases from J, leaving 6 bases between. Looked up from germline, CDR1 is MDHEN and CDR2 is SYDVKM.